The present TCR beta chain was sequenced within a study of T-cell reconstitution after alpha-beta-depleted transplantation in children. It was with unique molecular identifiers that the TCRbeta library was prepared. TCRdb reprocessed the PCR reads with MiXCR, giving one entry per CDR3 protein. The sample gives 700,000 to 950,000 distinct CDR3 sequences, about 16% of which show up once; under 6% is in the top ten. The CDR3 contains 14 residues. V shed 6 bases and J shed 0 bases, with 9 bases lying between them. Looked up from germline, CDR1 is MNHNS and CDR2 is SASEGT. This clonotype was seen many times. What it recognizes is unknown. General observations from the study: Surviving recipient T cells and thymic progenitors accounted for the high day-60 TCRbeta diversity observed in some patients. Alpha-beta T cells about two months after transplant reportedly derived from several hundred expanded graft clones.

The sequence came from a male patient between 10 and 17 years old who had a stem cell transplant for acute lymphoblastic leukemia, so the T cells may come from the graft donor. The sample here was PBMCs, mostly from graft donor cells, taken 360 days after TCRalphabeta/CD19-depleted stem cell transplant. The chain has TRBV6-1 and TRBJ2-1; no clear D gene. The DNA for the CDR3 is TGTGCCAGCAGCTCCCTTTCCTCCTACAATGAGCAGTTCTTC. It encodes CASSSLSSYNEQFF.